The sequence of this T cell receptor beta chain was determined in a study of T cell responses to AZD1222 COVID-19 vaccine. On the study more broadly: Second-dose groups at about 4 or about 12 weeks were pooled.

Note on this clone: The antigen is undetermined.

Sequencing used immunoSEQ multiplex PCR; TCRdb keeps in-frame clones, though not all of them. In the table there are some 110,000 clones, approximately 84% of which are singletons. The V end was cut by 5 bases, the J end by 6 bases, with 12 bases between. Germline-derived CDR1 and CDR2 are SGHTA and FQGNSA. The CDR3 covers 13 residues. Whole-study results and caveats: Donors were largely white British and mainly female; clonal diversity was possibly underestimated. Repertoires were obtained only post-peak T cell response. The study found vaccine-associated CD4 TCRs spanning spike, dominant at 160-218 and 743-854.

The gene calls are TRBV7-2 and TRBJ2-3; perhaps TRBD1 as D (6 bases). This specimen was peripheral blood, taken on day 0 of AZD1222 vaccination. The TCR was taken from an adult in good health. The CDR3 region has the DNA TGTGCCAGCAGCGTAACAGGGAAGGATACGCAGTATTTT. Its translation is CASSVTGKDTQYF.